Presented here are 28 T cell receptor beta chains from one specimen sequenced in a study of tumor-infiltrating lymphocytes in primary liver carcinoma. It was from approximately 20-30 mg of unsorted bulk tissue that RNA and DNA were co-extracted. TCR beta cDNA was made from 450 to 550 ng total RNA with a constant-region primer. Investigators got TCR beta libraries out of three nested multiplex PCR rounds, done with slightly modified ARM-PCR. Rounds one and two of PCR, each of roughly 10 cycles, were primed with TRBV1-TRBV30 forward primers and a C-beta reverse primer. TCRdb re-called the multiplex PCR reads through MiXCR, storing one row per CDR3 protein. The sample has 100,000 to 150,000 distinct CDR3 sequences, 60% to 80% seen once. The material sequenced was liver tumor tissue from sampling region 3. Indicated subset: tumor region T3, left-lateral pole. The receptors shown here come from an older woman with primary liver carcinoma and hepatitis B virus infection.

As for this clonotype: At one of its ends the junction is not consistent with the germline gene, which may arise from a read error. The chain couples TRBV24-1 to TRBJ2-1; D possibly uses TRBD1 or TRBD2 (6 bases each). CDR3 length: 16 amino acids. Germline CDR1 reads KGHDR; CDR2 reads SFDVKD. The CDR3 is CATSDWRGSFGDEQFF. The CDR3 DNA follows: TGCGCCACCAGTGATTGGAGGGGGAGTTTTGGGGATGAGCAGTTCTTC.

This clonotype was seen repeatedly, ten times or more. The chain joins TRBV6-5 to TRBJ2-7; either TRBD1 or TRBD2 may supply D (5 bases each). Trimming cost V 6 bases and J 1 base, with 16 bases left between them. Germline V gene sequence: CDR1 MNHEY, CDR2 SVGAGI. The CDR3 sequence is 15 residues long. CDR3 DNA: TGTGCCAGCAGACCTACAGGATCGGGGTCCTACGAGCAGTACTTC. Translating it yields CASRPTGSGSYEQYF.

This clonotype was seen many times. The chain combines TRBV4-1 with TRBJ1-4; D unresolved. The length of the CDR3 is 16 residues. V was pared by 0 bases and J by 7 bases, with 15 bases between. The germline gives CDR1 MGHRA, CDR2 YSYEKL. In DNA form, the CDR3 reads TGCGCCAGCAGCCAAGACTCGCTACAGATTACTGAAAAACTGTTTTTT. It is translated as CASSQDSLQITEKLFF.

Of note for this clonotype: One junction end disagrees with the germline gene, perhaps due to a read error. In nucleotides, the CDR3 is TGTGCCAGCAGCCTAGAACGGACGAACAATGAGCAGTTATTC. This translates into CASSLERTNNEQLF. The chain joins TRBV11-2 to TRBJ2-1; no clear D gene. Germline V gene sequence: CDR1 SGHAT, CDR2 FQNNGV. The CDR3 is 14 amino acids.

This clonotype was counted at least ten times. The chain is built from TRBV12-3 or TRBV12-4 and TRBJ1-2, with a tentative D call TRBD1 (6 bases). The CDR3 is 16 amino acids. Deletions cut 6 bases from V and 1 base from J, with 18 bases between. DNA of the CDR3: TGTGCCAGCAGGATCACGACAGGCGGGATTAACTATGGCTACACCTTC. Its protein is CASRITTGGINYGYTF.

About this clonotype itself: A much larger clone differs from this one at a single base, so this may be a read error. DNA for the CDR3: TGTGCCAGCAGCATAAGGAGCGCCACGGGTGAGCAGTTCTTC. Amino acids: CASSIRSATGEQFF. The chain combines TRBV7-8 with TRBJ2-1; D is undetermined. There are 14 residues in the CDR3. Germline CDR1 is SGHVS and CDR2 is FQNEAQ. V lost 5 bases and J lost 9, with 17 bases in between. Based on the CDR3 plus reference TRBV7-8 and TRBJ2-1, the full variable domain is GAGVSQSPRYKVAKRGQDVALRCDPISGHVSLFWYQQALGQGPEFLTYFQNEAQLDKSGLPSDRFFAERPEGSVSTLKIQRTQQEDSAVYLCASSIRSATGEQFFGPGTRLTVL.

There are many counts of this clonotype. CDR3 nucleotides: TGTGCTAGTGGTTTGAACACAGGGAATCAGCCCCAGCATTTT. Its protein is CASGLNTGNQPQHF. The V and J genes are TRBV12-5 and TRBJ1-5; a weak D match, TRBD1 (6 bases). Trimming took off 2 bases at V and 4 bases at J, with 9 bases between the two ends. This CDR3 has 14 amino acids. Germline V gene data show CDR1 as LGHNT and CDR2 as FRNRAP.

Many counts were recorded for this clonotype. The chain combines TRBV28 with TRBJ1-3; D is perhaps TRBD1 (6 bases). V was shortened by 6 bases and J by 0 bases, with 12 bases between the two germline ends. The V gene's germline CDR1 is MDHEN and CDR2 SYDVKM. The CDR3 loop spans 15 amino acids. The CDR3 loop reads CASREAGVSGNTIYF. DNA of the CDR3: TGTGCCAGCAGGGAGGCAGGGGTCTCTGGAAACACCATATATTTT.

In DNA form, the CDR3 reads TGCGCCAGCAGCTTGGTGGTCGGCCCTAACTATGGCTACACCTTC. Protein sequence: CASSLVVGPNYGYTF. This chain links TRBV5-1 with TRBJ1-2; no clear D. Germline values: CDR1 SGHRS, CDR2 YFSETQ. V was trimmed by 0 bases and J by 0 bases, leaving 9 bases between them. The CDR3 extends over 15 amino acids.

Regarding this clonotype: Just one base apart from a much larger clone, this may be a read error. This chain joins TRBV7-9 and TRBJ1-5, with D tentatively TRBD1 (5 bases). Per germline, CDR1 SEHNR and CDR2 FQNEAQ (reference sequence). The CDR3 loop spans 14 amino acids. V lost 1 base, J lost 9 bases, and 13 bases lay in between. The CDR3 sequence: CASSLGDGVVPQHF. The CDR3 bases are TGTGCCAGCAGCTTAGGGGACGGCGTGGTGCCCCAGCATTTT.

This clonotype has ten or more counts. This chain links TRBV5-1 with TRBJ2-1; 14 bases align to TRBD2. Germline CDR1 is SGHRS and CDR2 is YFSETQ. The CDR3 has 16 residues. With V trimmed by 0 bases and J by 11 bases, 7 bases remained unmatched. Written as DNA, the CDR3 is TGCGCCAGCAGCTTGGGACTAGCGGGAGGGCCTTCCCAGCAGTTCTTC. Translated: CASSLGLAGGPSQQFF.

In this sample, this clonotype turned up many times. This chain joins TRBV5-4 and TRBJ1-4, with a weak D call TRBD1 (6 bases). The CDR3 loop spans 14 amino acids. V lost 7 bases and J 5 bases, leaving 15 bases between the germline ends. The germline V gene has CDR1 SGHNT and CDR2 YYREEE (reference sequence). CDR3: CASSLRQANEKLFF. The CDR3 nucleotides are TGTGCCAGCTCATTACGACAGGCAAATGAAAAACTGTTTTTT. The whole variable domain, filled in from reference TRBV5-4 and TRBJ1-4, reads ETGVTQSPTHLIKTRGQQVTLRCSSQSGHNTVSWYQQALGQGPQFIFQYYREEENGRGNFPPRFSGLQFPNYSSELNVNALELDDSALYLCASSLRQANEKLFFGSGTQLSVL.

In its sample, this clonotype was seen a few times. V gene TRBV7-9 combines with J gene TRBJ2-1; 9 positions match TRBD2. Germline CDR1 reads SEHNR; CDR2 reads FQNEAQ (reference sequence). The V and J ends lost 3 bases and 0 bases, in that order; junction bases with no gene match: 9. CDR3 size: 18 residues. CDR3 protein: CASSFGREGTRSYNEQFF. The CDR3 coding sequence is TGTGCCAGCAGCTTTGGGCGGGAGGGGACGCGCTCCTACAATGAGCAGTTCTTC.

For this clonotype: Relative to the germline gene, one junction end is altered; a read error may explain this. This sequence joins TRBV4-1 and TRBJ2-7; D is possibly TRBD1 or TRBD2 (5 bases each). Germline values: CDR1 MGHRA, CDR2 YSYEKL. This CDR3 contains 13 residues. The CDR3 DNA follows: TGCACCAGCTGGGGGAACGGCCGCTACGAGCAGTACTTC. This sequence encodes CTSWGNGRYEQYF.

This clonotype was detected only once. An end of the junction differs from the germline gene, which may be a read error. The chain uses TRBV12-3 or TRBV12-4 and TRBJ2-1; TRBD2 matches 8 bases. This CDR3 has 15 amino acids. This CDR3 reads CARIPSGSSYNEQFF. In DNA, the CDR3 is TGTGCCAGAATTCCCAGCGGGAGCTCCTATAATGAGCAGTTCTTC.

This clonotype was seen once. A read error may explain this, as a much larger clone is one base away. V usage is TRBV12-3 or TRBV12-4 and J usage is TRBJ1-1; D is perhaps TRBD1 (6 bases). The CDR3 loop spans 14 amino acids. CDR3 nucleotide sequence: TGTGCCAGCAGCCCTAGGGGGACGGGGACTGGAGCTTTCTTT. Residues: CASSPRGTGTGAFF.

The CDR3 coding sequence is TGCAGCGTTGGATACTGGGCCATCCTAAACTATGGCTACACCTTC. Translated, it gives CSVGYWAILNYGYTF. This chain links TRBV29-1 with TRBJ1-2; D is unresolved. With 4 bases removed from V and 2 bases from J, the gap between germline ends came to 17 bases. CDR1 is SQVTM and CDR2 is ANQGSEA in the germline V gene. The CDR3 runs to 15 residues.

About this clonotype itself: The conserved final phenylalanine or tryptophan is absent from the CDR3, which likely points to a read error. The rearrangement links TRBV11-2 to TRBJ2-5, with D possibly matching TRBD2 (5 bases). This CDR3 is 14 amino acids long. The germline V and J ends were trimmed by 3 bases and 2 bases, with 10 bases remaining between them. CDR1 SGHAT and CDR2 FQNNGV come from the germline V gene. The CDR3 DNA is TGTGCCAGCAGCTTCAGCGAGGGACAAGAGACCCAGTACTCC. Protein product: CASSFSEGQETQYS.

Ten or more counts support this clonotype. The CDR3 DNA sequence: TGTGCTAGTGGTTTGGGGCCAGGGAGGTACGAGCAGTACTTC. Its translation is CASGLGPGRYEQYF. The chain joins TRBV12-5 to TRBJ2-7; D might be TRBD2 (6 bases). In germline, CDR1 is LGHNT, CDR2 FRNRAP. CDR3 length: 14 amino acids. V lost 1 base and J 4 bases, leaving 11 bases between the germline ends. Full variable domain (rest looked up from reference TRBV12-5 and TRBJ2-7): DARVTQTPRHKVTEMGQEVTMRCQPILGHNTVFWYRQTMMQGLELLAYFRNRAPLDDSGMPKDRFSAEMPDATLATLKIQPSEPRDSAVYFCASGLGPGRYEQYFGPGTRLTVT.

Notes on this clonotype: The junction does not match germline at one end; this may be a read error. The chain employs TRBV6-6 and TRBJ2-7; TRBD1 might be the D (6 bases). Looked up from germline, CDR1 is MNHNY and CDR2 is SVGAGI (reference sequence). The CDR3 loop spans 12 amino acids. The CDR3 sequence is CANRSTGNEQHF. CDR3 nucleotide sequence: TGTGCCAACAGGTCCACAGGGAACGAGCAGCACTTC.

Many counts were recorded for this clonotype. This rearrangement joins TRBV6-6 to TRBJ1-2, with D possibly being TRBD1 (5 bases). Trimming removed 2 bases at V and 7 bases at J, with 11 bases between. CDR1 MNHNY and CDR2 SVGAGI come from the germline V gene (reference sequence). This CDR3 is built from 13 residues. The CDR3 bases are TGTGCCAGCAGTTACGTCGCAGGGTTTGGCTACACCTTC. It specifies CASSYVAGFGYTF.

About this clonotype: The junction shows a germline mismatch at one end, possibly a read error. The chain is built from TRBV7-9 and TRBJ1-1; the D gene is possibly TRBD1 (6 bases). Germline loops: CDR1 SEHNR, CDR2 FQNEAQ (reference sequence). The length of the CDR3 is 14 residues. CDR3: CASNLGGVNTEAFF. The CDR3 region has the DNA TGTGCCAGCAACTTAGGGGGGGTGAACACTGAAGCTTTCTTT. Full variable domain (outside the CDR3, taken from reference TRBV7-9 and TRBJ1-1): DTGVSQNPRHKITKRGQNVTFRCDPISEHNRLYWYRQTLGQGPEFLTYFQNEAQLEKSRLLSDRFSAERPKGSFSTLEIQRTEQGDSAMYLCASNLGGVNTEAFFGQGTRLTVV.

The CDR3 DNA reads TGTGCCAGCACCGTGGGGACGGGGGGTATCAATGAGCAGTTCTTC. Protein product: CASTVGTGGINEQFF. The chain has TRBV11-2 and TRBJ2-1; TRBD2 aligns across 7 bases. From germline, CDR1 is SGHAT and CDR2 FQNNGV. After removal of 7 bases from V and 6 bases from J, the junction contained 12 bases not matched to a gene. This CDR3 comprises 15 residues.

This clonotype has a handful of counts. At one boundary the junction diverges from the germline segment, which might be a read error. The chain links TRBV19 to TRBJ2-1; a weak D match, TRBD1 (5 bases). CDR1 is LNHDA, CDR2 SQIVND, per germline (reference sequence). There are 13 residues in the CDR3. CDR3 region: CASSISGYNEQLF. CDR3 sequence (DNA): TGTGCCAGTAGTATATCAGGGTACAATGAGCAGCTCTTC.

Concerning this clonotype: At one boundary the junction diverges from the germline segment, which might be a read error. V usage is TRBV11-3 and J usage is TRBJ2-1; D unclear. This CDR3 contains 15 residues. The V gene's germline CDR1 is SGHNT and CDR2 YENEEA. The CDR3 coding sequence is TGTGCCAGCAGCTTAGGCCCCGGGCAGCCCCTTGAACAGTTATTC. Protein product: CASSLGPGQPLEQLF.

The chain is built from TRBV11-2 and TRBJ1-5, with a weak D call TRBD2 (7 bases). The better agreement between TRBJ2-3 and the DNA end casts doubt on the J call. Germline CDR1 SGHAT, CDR2 FQNNGV. There are 15 residues in the CDR3. CDR3 in DNA: TGTGCCAGCAGCCCCGGGGGGCGCGATGATCAGCCCCAGTATTTT. This encodes CASSPGGRDDQPQYF.

A note on this clonotype: With a much larger clone just one base away, this may be a read error. This chain uses TRBV12-3 or TRBV12-4 with TRBJ1-2; D might be TRBD1 (6 bases). This CDR3 has 13 residues. The CDR3 DNA reads as TGTGGCAGCAGCACTCCCAGGGGAAGGGGCTACACCTTC. As protein: CGSSTPRGRGYTF.

This sequence joins TRBV18 and TRBJ1-1; D is unclear. There are 13 residues in the CDR3. V lost 2 bases, J lost 11 bases, and 15 bases lay in between. Per the germline V gene, CDR1 is KGHSH and CDR2 is LQKENI. CDR3 bases: TGTGCCAGCTCACCAGTAGAGACCCTCGGGGCTTTCTTT. Translation gives CASSPVETLGAFF.